A selection of T cell receptor beta chains follows, all from one sample in a study of T-cell memory formation after mild COVID-19. TCRdb reanalysed the 5' RACE reads using MiXCR and keeps one entry per CDR3 protein. The profile shows 540,000 or so distinct CDR3 sequences, 20% of them singletons. Sequencing input: PBMCs or a T cell subset sorted from them (not recorded which). The receptors come from an adult woman who had mild COVID-19 (a few samples of this study predate the infection). Cell type and time point are not known. Each CDR3 is given with its conserved first and last residue. A D gene is named only where the DNA matches it firmly. Rows may omit the clone size; those that give it use once, few, many or a size class.

D gene	clone size	V gene	J gene	CDR3 protein	CDR3 DNA
TRBD2	NA	TRBV19	TRBJ2-3	CASSGSGRVTDTQYF	TGTGCCAGTAGCGGGAGCGGGAGGGTGACAGATACGCAGTATTTT
NA	NA	TRBV4-1	TRBJ1-1	CASSQGRGMRPNTEAFF	TGCGCCAGCAGCCAAGGGCGGGGTATGAGACCCAACACTGAAGCTTTCTTT
NA	few	TRBV12-3/TRBV12-4	TRBJ1-2	CASSLVWGPSINYGYTF	TGTGCCAGCAGTTTAGTGTGGGGCCCTTCGATAAACTATGGCTACACCTTC
TRBD2	few	TRBV6-2/TRBV6-3	TRBJ2-3	CASPPGREGQNTQYF	TGTGCCAGCCCCCCTGGGCGGGAGGGCCAAAATACGCAGTATTTT
NA	few	TRBV25-1	TRBJ2-3	CASSQHRLVADTQYF	TGTGCCAGCAGTCAACACCGACTAGTTGCAGATACGCAGTATTTT
TRBD2	few	TRBV19	TRBJ2-1	CASSTGLANYNEQFF	TGTGCCAGTAGTACAGGACTAGCGAATTACAATGAGCAGTTCTTC
TRBD1	few	TRBV6-2/TRBV6-3	TRBJ2-7	CASTWPRQGTYEQYF	TGTGCCAGCACCTGGCCCCGACAGGGCACCTACGAGCAGTACTTC
NA	NA	TRBV7-9	TRBJ2-1	CASSLRLERTNEQFF	TGTGCCAGCAGCTTAAGGCTAGAAAGGACCAATGAGCAGTTCTTC
NA	few	TRBV11-2	TRBJ2-3	CASSQGHRDTQYF	TGTGCCAGCAGCCAGGGACATCGCGATACGCAGTATTTT
TRBD1	few	TRBV7-6	TRBJ1-1	CASSPRQGTHTEAFF	TGTGCCAGCAGCCCCAGACAGGGGACCCACACTGAAGCTTTCTTT
NA	NA	TRBV2	TRBJ2-7	CASKTDGFYEQYF	TGTGCCAGCAAGACGGACGGTTTCTACGAGCAGTACTTC
NA	NA	TRBV7-3	TRBJ2-1	CASSLLGYNEQFF	TGTGCCAGCAGCTTGTTGGGCTACAATGAGCAGTTCTTC
NA	NA	TRBV6-2/TRBV6-3	TRBJ1-3	CASARAGNTIYF	TGTGCCAGCGCGCGGGCTGGAAACACCATATATTTT
NA	NA	TRBV4-2	TRBJ2-3	CASSQEQQGRGQYF	TGTGCCAGCAGCCAAGAACAACAGGGTCGGGGGCAGTATTTT
NA	many	TRBV6-5	TRBJ2-5	CASSYRETQYF	TGTGCCAGCAGTTACAGGGAGACCCAGTACTTC
TRBD2	NA	TRBV18	TRBJ2-7	CASSPMVGTAGLAGIYEQYF	TGTGCCAGCTCACCTATGGTCGGGACGGCGGGACTAGCGGGAATCTACGAGCAGTACTTC
TRBD1	few	TRBV6-5	TRBJ2-7	CASSYDRGRYEQYF	TGTGCCAGCAGTTACGACAGGGGGAGGTACGAGCAGTACTTC
NA	few	TRBV12-3/TRBV12-4	TRBJ2-7	CASLPQAGAVGEQYF	TGTGCCAGCTTACCCCAGGCGGGGGCCGTCGGCGAGCAGTACTTC
TRBD1	once	TRBV19	TRBJ2-7	CASSMGTGRGEQYF	TGTGCCAGTAGTATGGGGACAGGGCGGGGCGAGCAGTACTTC
TRBD2	few	TRBV20-1	TRBJ2-1	CSARGLARPRNEQFF	TGCAGTGCTAGGGGACTAGCCCGCCCTCGGAATGAGCAGTTCTTC
NA	many	TRBV5-1	TRBJ2-7	CASSLVPAYEQYF	TGCGCCAGCAGCTTGGTTCCCGCGTACGAGCAGTACTTC
NA	NA	TRBV6-1	TRBJ2-1	CASSVSGEPYNEQFF	TGTGCCAGCAGTGTGAGCGGAGAACCTTACAATGAGCAGTTCTTC
NA	many	TRBV7-9	TRBJ1-4	CASSSRSGGENEKLFF	TGTGCCAGCAGCTCAAGAAGTGGAGGGGAAAATGAAAAACTGTTTTTT
TRBD1	few	TRBV5-1	TRBJ2-1	CASSSRDRCAGDEQFF	TGCGCCAGCAGCAGCCGGGACAGATGTGCAGGAGATGAGCAGTTCTTC
TRBD1	NA	TRBV18	TRBJ2-7	CASSTIRDRSYEQYF	TGTGCCAGCTCAACAATAAGGGACAGGTCCTACGAGCAGTACTTC
NA	NA	TRBV5-5	TRBJ2-1	CASSLTLSSYNEQFF	TGTGCCAGCAGCTTGACCCTTAGCTCCTACAATGAGCAGTTCTTC
NA	few	TRBV12-3/TRBV12-4	TRBJ2-1	CASSKQNEQFF	TGTGCCAGCAGTAAACAGAATGAGCAGTTCTTC
NA	NA	TRBV18	TRBJ2-1	CASSLQGGYGNEQFF	TGTGCCAGCTCATTACAGGGGGGGTACGGCAATGAGCAGTTCTTC
NA	NA	TRBV6-5	TRBJ2-7	CASSMGQTYEQYF	TGTGCCAGTTCAATGGGACAAACCTACGAGCAGTACTTC
NA	few	TRBV5-1	TRBJ1-3	CASSFGRAGSGNTIYF	TGCGCCAGCAGCTTCGGGAGGGCCGGCTCTGGAAACACCATATATTTT
TRBD2	NA	TRBV7-8	TRBJ2-5	CASSRRLAGLGETQYF	TGTGCCAGCAGCCGCCGACTAGCGGGCCTGGGGGAGACCCAGTACTTC
TRBD2	NA	TRBV2	TRBJ2-2	CASSEAGGTGELFF	TGTGCCAGCAGTGAAGCGGGGGGGACCGGGGAGCTGTTTTTT
NA	few	TRBV21-1	TRBJ2-3	CASSKVRSGGSTDTQYF	TGTGCCAGCAGCAAAGTTCGTTCAGGCGGAAGCACAGATACGCAGTATTTT
NA	few	TRBV29-1	TRBJ2-7	CSVAYFSYEQYF	TGCAGCGTTGCTTACTTCTCCTACGAGCAGTACTTC
TRBD1	NA	TRBV19	TRBJ1-5	CATRGGQKGGNQPQHF	TGTGCCACTCGTGGGGGACAGAAGGGTGGGAATCAGCCCCAGCATTTT
TRBD2	many	TRBV6-5	TRBJ2-5	CASSRSTSGLWTQYF	TGTGCCAGCAGCCGCTCCACTAGCGGCCTATGGACCCAGTACTTC
TRBD2	NA	TRBV15	TRBJ2-1	CATSRTSGNEQFF	TGTGCCACCAGCAGGACTAGCGGCAATGAGCAGTTCTTC
NA	NA	TRBV14	TRBJ1-1	CASSVYGGGASEAFF	TGTGCCAGCAGCGTCTATGGCGGGGGCGCGAGTGAAGCTTTCTTT
TRBD2	NA	TRBV6-5	TRBJ2-3	CASSLAGGPSTDTQYF	TGTGCCAGCAGCTTAGCGGGGGGGCCTAGTACAGATACGCAGTATTTT
NA	NA	TRBV6-2/TRBV6-3	TRBJ2-1	CASGIRDSHNEQFF	TGTGCCAGCGGAATAAGGGACTCCCACAATGAGCAGTTCTTC
NA	NA	TRBV6-5	TRBJ2-7	CASTQTGEQYF	TGTGCCAGCACTCAGACGGGGGAGCAGTACTTC
TRBD2	many	TRBV6-5	TRBJ2-3	CASSLTSGSTDTQYF	TGTGCCAGCAGTTTGACTAGCGGGAGCACAGATACGCAGTATTTT
NA	few	TRBV6-1	TRBJ2-1	CASSSYENEQFF	TGTGCCAGCAGTAGTTACGAGAATGAGCAGTTCTTC
TRBD2	NA	TRBV5-6	TRBJ2-2	CASSSEGLAGYRTGELFF	TGTGCCAGCAGCTCGGAGGGACTAGCGGGATATCGAACCGGGGAGCTGTTTTTT
NA	many	TRBV6-1	TRBJ1-2	CASSQTGYGYTF	TGTGCCAGCAGTCAGACAGGCTATGGCTACACCTTC
TRBD2	NA	TRBV5-1	TRBJ2-7	CASRGTSIHEQYF	TGCGCCAGCAGGGGGACTAGTATCCACGAGCAGTACTTC
NA	NA	TRBV12-3/TRBV12-4	TRBJ2-3	CASGPVTDTQYF	TGTGCCAGCGGGCCTGTTACAGATACGCAGTATTTT
NA	once	TRBV19	TRBJ2-7	CASSNPSPYEQYF	TGTGCCAGTAGTAATCCCTCCCCCTACGAGCAGTACTTC
TRBD1	NA	TRBV2	TRBJ2-7	CASSADRGNYEQYF	TGTGCCAGCAGTGCCGACAGGGGAAATTACGAGCAGTACTTC
NA	NA	TRBV7-9	TRBJ2-1	CASSPLMGAYNEQFF	TGTGCCAGCAGCCCTTTAATGGGTGCGTACAATGAGCAGTTCTTC
NA	NA	TRBV12-3/TRBV12-4	TRBJ2-5	CASSPLVGETQYF	TGTGCCAGCAGTCCCCTGGTGGGGGAGACCCAGTACTTC
NA	NA	TRBV6-1	TRBJ2-3	CASSDPGRTDTQYF	TGTGCCAGCAGTGATCCAGGGCGCACAGATACGCAGTATTTT